Detailed here is one T cell receptor (beta chain). Its antigen is unknown. This CDR3 spans 12 amino acids. Germline CDR1 reads LGHNT; CDR2 reads FRNRAP. Deletions cut 2 bases from V and 5 bases from J, with 5 bases between. The authors reverse transcribed all of the isolated RNA, so sequencing captured expressed TCRB transcripts. Sequenced by immunoSEQ multiplex PCR; TCRdb stores in-frame clones only, minus some. The sample lists roughly 150,000 clones; around 8% were seen once. The sample is drawn from a study of beta chain features in type 1 diabetes. Study-level points and caveats: Sequencing of cDNA might inflate the share of cells that strongly express TCR. Type 1 diabetes patients showed a moderate but significant shortening of TCRB CDR3s in all four CD4+ subsets.

This TCR was sampled from a middle-aged woman with type 1 diabetes. Sequencing used central memory CD4+ T cells from blood. This chain uses TRBV12-5 with TRBJ2-3; D ambiguous. CDR3 amino acids: CASGLTGDTQYF. The CDR3 region has the DNA TGTGCTAGTGGTTTGACGGGAGATACGCAGTATTTT.